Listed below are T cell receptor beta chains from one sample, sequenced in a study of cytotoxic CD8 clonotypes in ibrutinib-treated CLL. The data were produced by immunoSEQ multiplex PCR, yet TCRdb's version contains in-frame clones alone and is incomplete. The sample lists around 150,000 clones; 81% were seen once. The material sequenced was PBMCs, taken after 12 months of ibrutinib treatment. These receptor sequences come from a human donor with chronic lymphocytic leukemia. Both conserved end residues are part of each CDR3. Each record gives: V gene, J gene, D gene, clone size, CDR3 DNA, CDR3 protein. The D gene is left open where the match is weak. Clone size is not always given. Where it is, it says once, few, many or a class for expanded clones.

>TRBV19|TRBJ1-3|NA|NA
TGTGCCAGTGTTGACACTTACTCTGGAAACACCATATATTTT
CASVDTYSGNTIYF
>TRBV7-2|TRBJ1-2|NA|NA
TGTGCCAGCAGCTCGACGTACAACTATGGCTACACCTTC
CASSSTYNYGYTF
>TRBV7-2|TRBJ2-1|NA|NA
TGTGCCAGCAGCTTAGATGGGTCCTCCTCGTCTTGGAGGATCTTC
CASSLDGSSSSWRIF
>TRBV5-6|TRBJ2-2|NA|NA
TGTGCCAGCAGCTTCGGGGGTAGGGACACCGGGGAGCTGTTTTTT
CASSFGGRDTGELFF
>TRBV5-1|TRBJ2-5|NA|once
TGCGCCAGCAGCTCCTCCACATCAATCGTAAGGGTAGGGACCCAGTACTTC
CASSSSTSIVRVGTQYF
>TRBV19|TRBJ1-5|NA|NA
TGTGCCAGTAGTATAGAAGGCGGCAGGGGATCAAATCAGCCCCAGCATTTT
CASSIEGGRGSNQPQHF
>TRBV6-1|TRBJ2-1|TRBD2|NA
TGTGCCAGCAGTGCTAGGACTAGCGGGCATACCTCAAATGAGCAGTTCTTC
CASSARTSGHTSNEQFF
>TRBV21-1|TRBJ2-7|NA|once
TGTGCCAGCAGCAAACGTAACGAGCAGTACTTC
CASSKRNEQYF
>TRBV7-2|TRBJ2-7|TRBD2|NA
TGTGCCAGCAGCTCAACGGGACTAGCGGTTTTCTACGAGCAGTACTTC
CASSSTGLAVFYEQYF
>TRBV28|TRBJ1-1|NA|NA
TGTGCCAGCATACAGAACACTGAAGCTTTCTTT
CASIQNTEAFF
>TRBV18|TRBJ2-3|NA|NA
TGTGCCAGCTCACGACTGGAGGCTTTGGCAGATACGCAGTATTTT
CASSRLEALADTQYF
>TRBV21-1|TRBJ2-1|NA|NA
TGTGCCAGCAGGAACGGGGGAAACAATGAGCAGTTCTTC
CASRNGGNNEQFF
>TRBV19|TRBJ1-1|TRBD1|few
TGTGCCAGTAACTACCCCGGGACAGGGGTTCGTGAAGCTTTCTTT
CASNYPGTGVREAFF
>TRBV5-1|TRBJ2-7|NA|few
TGCGCCAGCAGCTCATGGGCACAGGGCAACGAGCAGTACTTC
CASSSWAQGNEQYF
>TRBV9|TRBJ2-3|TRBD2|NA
TGTGCCAGCAGCGTAGGTGCTAGCGGGGACCTCACAGATACGCAGTATTTT
CASSVGASGDLTDTQYF
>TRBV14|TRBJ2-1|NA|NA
TGTGCCAGCAGCCAAGTCTCTGAGCAGTTCTTC
CASSQVSEQFF
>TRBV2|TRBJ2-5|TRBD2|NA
TGTGCCAGCAGGACCTCAGCGGGGGCGGTCGGGGAGACCCAGTACTTC
CASRTSAGAVGETQYF
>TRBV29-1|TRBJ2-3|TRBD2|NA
TGCAGCGTGAGGATCCGGGGGGGCGAAGATACGCAGTATTTT
CSVRIRGGEDTQYF
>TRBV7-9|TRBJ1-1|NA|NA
TGTGCCAGCAGCTTAGACGGAGGGAACACTGAAGCTTTCTTT
CASSLDGGNTEAFF
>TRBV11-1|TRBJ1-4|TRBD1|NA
TGTGCCAGCAGCCCAAGGACAGGGGCCAAACTGTTTTTT
CASSPRTGAKLFF
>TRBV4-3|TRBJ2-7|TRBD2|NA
TGCGCCAGCAGCCAAGATCCCCTTACTAGCGGGGGCTACGAGCAGTACTTC
CASSQDPLTSGGYEQYF
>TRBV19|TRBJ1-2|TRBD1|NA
TGTGCCAGTAGTATAGTGGACAGGTCAGATGGCTACACCTTC
CASSIVDRSDGYTF
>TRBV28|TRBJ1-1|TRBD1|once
TGTGCCAGCAGTTTGACAGGGGGCGTGGGCACTGAAGCTTTCTTT
CASSLTGGVGTEAFF
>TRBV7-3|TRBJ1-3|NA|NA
TGTGCCAGCAGCTTGGGGGGTTCTGGAAACACCATATATTTT
CASSLGGSGNTIYF
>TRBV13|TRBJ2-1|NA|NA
TGTGCCAGCAGCTTAGGCTCGGACGGGAAGCAGTTCTTC
CASSLGSDGKQFF
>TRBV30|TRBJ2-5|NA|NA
TGTGCCTGGAGTGGGGACCGCCAAGAGACCCAGTACTTC
CAWSGDRQETQYF
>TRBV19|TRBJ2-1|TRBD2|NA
TGTGCCAGTAGTTCGACTAGCGGGGGGGCCGGTGAGCAGTTCTTC
CASSSTSGGAGEQFF
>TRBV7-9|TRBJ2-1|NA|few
TGTGCCAGCAGCCCCAGTATGGGGTCCATGCGCAATGAGCAGTTCTTC
CASSPSMGSMRNEQFF
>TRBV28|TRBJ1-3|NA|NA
TGTGCCAGCAGTTTATGGGTTTCTGGAAACACCATATATTTT
CASSLWVSGNTIYF
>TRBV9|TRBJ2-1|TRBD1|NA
TGTGCCAGCAGCGTGGGACAGGGCAATCGGCAGTTCTTC
CASSVGQGNRQFF
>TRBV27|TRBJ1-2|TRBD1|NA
TGTGCCAGCAGTTTCCGGGACAGCATTTCCTATGGCTACACCTTC
CASSFRDSISYGYTF
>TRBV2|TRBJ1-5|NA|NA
TGTGCCAGCAGGGATGGTGGGTATCAGCCCCAGCATTTT
CASRDGGYQPQHF
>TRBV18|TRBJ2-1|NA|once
TGTGCCAGCTCACGTGAGGGGGGCAATGAGCAGTTCTTC
CASSREGGNEQFF
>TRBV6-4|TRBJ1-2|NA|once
TGTGCCAGCAGTGACTCCCAGGGTTTCTATGGCTACACCTTC
CASSDSQGFYGYTF
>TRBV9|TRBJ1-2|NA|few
TGTGCCAGCAGCGTAGAAGCCTTTAACTATGGCTACACCTTC
CASSVEAFNYGYTF
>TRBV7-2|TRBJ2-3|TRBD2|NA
TGTGCCAGCAGTTCTAGCGGGACTGTGACAGATACGCAGTATTTT
CASSSSGTVTDTQYF
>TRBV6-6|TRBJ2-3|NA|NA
TGTGCCAGCAGTCTGCTTCACCCCCCCCCAGATACGCAGTATTTT
CASSLLHPPPDTQYF
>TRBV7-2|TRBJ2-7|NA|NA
TGTGCCAGCAGCTTAGAGAGTAGCCAGTACTTC
CASSLESSQYF
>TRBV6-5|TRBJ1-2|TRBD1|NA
TGTGCCAGCACCGGACAGGGCGGCTATGGCTACACCTTC
CASTGQGGYGYTF
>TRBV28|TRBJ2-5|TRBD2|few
TGTGCCAGCAGTTTCAGCGGGGGGGTGGAGACCCAGTACTTC
CASSFSGGVETQYF
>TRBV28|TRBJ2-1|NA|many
TGTGCCATTTCGAATAGGGGGAATGAGCAGTTCTTC
CAISNRGNEQFF
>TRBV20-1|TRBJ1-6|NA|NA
TGCAGTCTGGCTTCACCCCTCCACTTT
CSLASPLHF
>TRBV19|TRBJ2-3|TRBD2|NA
TGTGCCAGTAGTAGACAGGCGGGAGGGCCTTGGGATACGCAGTATTTT
CASSRQAGGPWDTQYF
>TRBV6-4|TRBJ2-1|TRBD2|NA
TGTGGACCAGGTGTAGCGGGAGTTGAGCAGTTCTTC
CGPGVAGVEQFF
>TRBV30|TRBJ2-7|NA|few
TGTGTCTCGACCGGCCGCGGTTACGAGCAGTACTTC
CVSTGRGYEQYF
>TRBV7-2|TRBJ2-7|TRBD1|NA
TGTGCCAGCAGCCGAAGGGGGCCCTTGGGGGAGCAGTACTTC
CASSRRGPLGEQYF
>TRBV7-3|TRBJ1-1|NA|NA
TGTGCCAGCAGCTATTACGTGAACACTGAAGCTTTCTTT
CASSYYVNTEAFF
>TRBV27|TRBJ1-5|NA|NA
TGTGCCAGCAGTCCGATAGGGGGGGTCTATCAGCCCCAGCATTTT
CASSPIGGVYQPQHF